This T cell receptor beta chain was observed in a study of blood T cells in healthy people across ages. Study-wide points: Roughly linear declines in TCR beta diversity per million T cells occurred with age.

The authors ran a second PCR of 7 to 11 cycles using a sample-barcoded 5' primer and a J-beta primer mix. One entry per CDR3 protein, called by TCRdb with MiXCR from the 5' RACE reads. The sample carries about 1.5 million distinct CDR3 sequences, approximately 39% recorded once. As concerns this clonotype: Its cognate antigen is unknown.

Sequenced: blood. The TCR comes from a woman in her late teens or twenties in good health.

The CDR3 loop reads CSGEENADTQYF. The CDR3 DNA sequence: TGCAGTGGAGAGGAAAATGCAGATACGCAGTATTTT. This sequence joins TRBV20-1 and TRBJ2-3, with D unresolved. The V end lost 7 bases, the J end lost 4 bases, and 12 bases lay between the germline ends. Germline loops: CDR1 DFQATT, CDR2 SNEGSKA (reference sequence). The CDR3 is 12 amino acids.